A selection of T cell receptor beta chains follows, all from one sample in a study of shared clonotypes between healthy human individuals. Sequencing was performed with immunoSEQ multiplex PCR; in TCRdb, only in-frame clones are kept and a portion is missing. The data show under 650,000 clones, with about 96% seen just once and about 0.054% held by the top ten. The sequencing sample was made of naive CD4+ T cells sorted from blood. These receptors all stem from a woman aged 25 to 39 in good health. CDR3s include the opening cysteine and the closing phenylalanine or tryptophan. D genes are given only for firm matches. The size of a clone is reported for some rows only, either as once, few or many, or as a class for expanded clones.

J gene,D gene,clone size,V gene,CDR3 DNA,CDR3 protein
TRBJ2-1,NA,NA,TRBV27,TGTGCCAGCAGTGCATCAATACTAGCTGTCCCCTTCAATGAGCAGTTCTTC,CASSASILAVPFNEQFF
TRBJ2-3,TRBD2,NA,TRBV9,TGTGCCAGCAGCGCTAGCGGAAGGGGCACAGATACGCAGTATTTT,CASSASGRGTDTQYF
TRBJ2-3,TRBD1,NA,TRBV19,TGTGCCAGTAGTAAGACAGGGGGAGGGGATACGCAGTATTTT,CASSKTGGGDTQYF
TRBJ2-7,NA,NA,TRBV6-4,TGTGCCAGCGCCCGGGAGTTCGGCTACGAGCAGTACTTC,CASAREFGYEQYF
TRBJ2-6,TRBD2,NA,TRBV27,TGTGCCAGCAGTTTTAACCTAGCGGGAAGCTCTGGGGCCAACGTCCTGACTTTC,CASSFNLAGSSGANVLTF
TRBJ2-5,TRBD1,NA,TRBV28,TGTGCCAGCAGGGAAACAGGGGGAAGGGCCCAGTACTTC,CASRETGGRAQYF
TRBJ2-7,NA,NA,TRBV2,TGTGCCAGCAGGAACAGGGTCGGCGACGAGCAGTACTTC,CASRNRVGDEQYF
TRBJ1-1,NA,NA,TRBV6-1,TGTGCCAGCAGTCAAACTCTGGGGGAGGGGACTGAAGCTTTCTTT,CASSQTLGEGTEAFF
TRBJ2-3,NA,NA,TRBV5-4,TGTGCCAGCAGCTTGGGCGGGGTTAGCACAGATACGCAGTATTTT,CASSLGGVSTDTQYF
TRBJ2-5,TRBD2,NA,TRBV4-1,TGCGCCAGCAGCCAAGGGGATAGCGGGAGGGGGCGAGAGACCCAGTACTTC,CASSQGDSGRGRETQYF
TRBJ2-7,TRBD2,NA,TRBV4-1,TGCGCCAGCAGCCAAGCAGGCGGGAGGGCCTCGAACGAGCAGTACTTC,CASSQAGGRASNEQYF
TRBJ1-6,NA,NA,TRBV25-1,TGTGCCAGCAGTGAATCCGGACAGTATAATTCACCCCTCCACTTT,CASSESGQYNSPLHF
TRBJ2-1,TRBD2,NA,TRBV5-4,TGTGCCAGCAGTGGGACTAGCGGCCCCAGTGAGCAGTTCTTC,CASSGTSGPSEQFF
TRBJ2-2,TRBD2,NA,TRBV27,TGTGCCAGCAGTTTACCCGGGACTAGCGGGGCCACCGGGGAGCTGTTTTTT,CASSLPGTSGATGELFF
TRBJ2-1,TRBD2,NA,TRBV6-5,TGTGCCAGCAGGGTAGGAGCGGGGGGCCATGAGCAGTTCTTC,CASRVGAGGHEQFF
TRBJ1-4,TRBD1,NA,TRBV15,TGTGCCACCAGCAGCGGACAGGGAGGTGAAAAACTGTTTTTT,CATSSGQGGEKLFF
TRBJ2-1,NA,NA,TRBV11-3,TGTGCCAGCAGCTTACGCCTCTCCGGTGAGCAGTTCTTC,CASSLRLSGEQFF
TRBJ1-2,NA,NA,TRBV28,TGTGCCAGCAGTTTAAAGCCAGAGTATGGCTACACCTTC,CASSLKPEYGYTF
TRBJ1-4,NA,NA,TRBV13,TGTGCCAGCAGCTCTTTTGACGGAAAAAAACTGTTTTTT,CASSSFDGKKLFF
TRBJ1-1,TRBD1,NA,TRBV4-1,TGCGCCAGCAGCCAAGACACTAACAGGGGGATGAACACTGAAGCTTTCTTT,CASSQDTNRGMNTEAFF
TRBJ1-1,NA,NA,TRBV28,TGTGCCAGCAGTCTCCCCCCCAGGACGGGGAACACTGAAGCTTTCTTT,CASSLPPRTGNTEAFF
TRBJ2-7,NA,NA,TRBV7-2,TGTGCCAGCAGCTTAGCAACCGGGACCGTTTCCTACGAGCAGTACTTC,CASSLATGTVSYEQYF
TRBJ2-1,TRBD2,NA,TRBV28,TGTGCCAGCAGTACTAGCGGCGGAGGGTTCTACAATGAGCAGTTCTTC,CASSTSGGGFYNEQFF
TRBJ2-1,TRBD2,NA,TRBV28,TGTGCCAGCAGTGCACCTGATGGGGGGGGCAATGAGCAGTTCTTC,CASSAPDGGGNEQFF
TRBJ2-7,NA,NA,TRBV18,TGTGCCAGCTCCCTCCGGGACGGGGCAGTAAACGAGCAGTACTTC,CASSLRDGAVNEQYF
TRBJ1-5,NA,NA,TRBV30,TGTGCCTGGAGAAACCCACAGAGTTCCAATCAGCCCCAGCATTTT,CAWRNPQSSNQPQHF
TRBJ2-5,NA,once,TRBV19,TGTGCCAGTAGACCCTCTCATGGCCAGGAGACCCAGTACTTC,CASRPSHGQETQYF
TRBJ2-7,NA,NA,TRBV2,TGTGCCAGCAGCAATGGGGGCTACGAGCAGTACTTC,CASSNGGYEQYF
TRBJ2-5,NA,NA,TRBV7-9,TGTGCCAGCAGCTTAGTCTTAGAGACCCAGTACTTC,CASSLVLETQYF
TRBJ2-2,NA,once,TRBV19,TGTGCCAGTAGTATAGGCCCCCCTGGGCAGGCGGTCGGGGAGCTGTTTTTT,CASSIGPPGQAVGELFF
TRBJ2-7,NA,NA,TRBV19,TGTGCCAGTAGTATTTCCGGGAACTCCTACGAGCAGTACTTC,CASSISGNSYEQYF
TRBJ2-6,NA,NA,TRBV7-2,TGTGCCAGCAGCCCTATGCTCTCTGGGGCCAACGTCCTGACTTTC,CASSPMLSGANVLTF
TRBJ2-7,NA,NA,TRBV21-1,TGTGCCAGCACTAGGGACAGGGTAGACTACGAGCAGTACTTC,CASTRDRVDYEQYF
TRBJ2-7,TRBD2,NA,TRBV5-5,TGTGCCAGCAGCTTGCGTCGGACCGGGACTAGCGGGATCGGCGAGCAGTACTTC,CASSLRRTGTSGIGEQYF
TRBJ2-5,NA,NA,TRBV6-5,TGTGCCAGCAGTTACTCCCGGAACCAAGAGACCCAGTACTTC,CASSYSRNQETQYF
TRBJ2-6,NA,NA,TRBV30,TGTGCCTGGAGACTGGGGGGGCCTGCACCCTCTGGGGCCAACGTCCTGACTTTC,CAWRLGGPAPSGANVLTF
TRBJ2-2,TRBD2,NA,TRBV7-3,TGTGCCAGCAGCTTAATCCCTAGCGGGAGGGGCGCGAACACCGGGGAGCTGTTTTTT,CASSLIPSGRGANTGELFF
TRBJ1-2,NA,NA,TRBV28,TGTGCCAGCAGTTTATTCTTTAGGGCCTCGGCTAACTATGGCTACACCTTC,CASSLFFRASANYGYTF
TRBJ1-2,TRBD1,NA,TRBV7-2,TGTGCCAGCAGCTTCGACAGGGAGAACTATGGCTACACCTTC,CASSFDRENYGYTF
TRBJ2-7,NA,NA,TRBV6-5,TGTGCCAGCAGAGGGCTAGCGCCTAAATACGAGCAGTACTTC,CASRGLAPKYEQYF
TRBJ2-3,NA,NA,TRBV6-1,TGTGCCAGCAGTGAAGGGGCCAGCAGAACAGATACGCAGTATTTT,CASSEGASRTDTQYF
TRBJ2-1,NA,NA,TRBV28,TGTGCCAGCAGTTTATTTCCCGGCGGCATGGGGGAGCAGTTCTTC,CASSLFPGGMGEQFF
TRBJ1-2,NA,NA,TRBV2,TGTGCCAGCAGTGCAGGGAGGGGAGGAGGCTACACCTTC,CASSAGRGGGYTF